The 22 T cell receptor beta chains below all came from one sample that was sequenced in a study of T cells in Graves' hyperthyroidism and ophthalmopathy. Amplified TCR beta CDR3 regions came from RNA transcripts. First-round RT-PCR of the TCR CDR3 relied on the HTBI primer set. TCRdb re-called the multiplex PCR reads through MiXCR, storing one row per CDR3 protein. Among 600,000 or so distinct CDR3 sequences listed, 13% to 15% were seen once. Sequencing was carried out using blood. The receptors originated from a woman aged 45-59 years with Graves' ophthalmopathy.

Only a few counts were recorded for this clonotype. The rearrangement joins TRBV19 to TRBJ2-1, with D hard to call. Trimming cost V 1 base and J 8 bases, with 9 bases left between them. Germline V lookup: CDR1 LNHDA, CDR2 SQIVND (reference sequence). The CDR3 runs 13 residues. For the CDR3, the DNA is TGTGCCAGTAGTATAGGGGGTTGGGATGAGCAGTTCTTC. Its translation: CASSIGGWDEQFF.

With regard to this clonotype: This clone may be a read error of a much larger clone one base away. The J gene is TRBJ1-5, the V gene TRBV28; TRBD1 matches 8 bases. J lost 4 bases, V lost 7 bases, and 6 bases had no gene match. Germline V lookup: CDR1 MDHEN, CDR2 SYDVKM. This CDR3 spans 14 amino acids. The CDR3 reads CASNPGQVNQPQHF. The DNA for the CDR3 is TGTGCCAGCAACCCGGGACAGGTAAATCAGCCCCAGCATTTT.

This clonotype was seen ten or more times. The V gene is TRBV20-1, the J gene TRBJ2-1, with 10 nucleotides matching TRBD2. This CDR3 region has 15 residues. Germline CDR1 reads DFQATT; CDR2 reads SNEGSKA (reference sequence). The V gene end was trimmed by 8 bases and the J gene end by 3 bases; junction bases not matched to a gene: 10. The chain's CDR3 is CSQGRGTSVYNEQFF. CDR3 DNA sequence: TGCAGTCAAGGCCGCGGGACTAGCGTCTACAATGAGCAGTTCTTC.

This clonotype was seen repeatedly, ten times or more. The gene calls are TRBV20-1 and TRBJ2-1; 11 positions agree with TRBD2. The CDR3 is made up of 15 amino acids. Germline CDR1 and CDR2: DFQATT and SNEGSKA (reference sequence). V gave up 6 bases and J gave up 4 bases; unmatched junction bases: 8. CDR3 in amino acids: CSARVAGGGYNEQFF. CDR3 bases: TGCAGTGCCAGGGTAGCGGGAGGGGGTTACAATGAGCAGTTCTTC.

This clonotype has at least ten counts. The rearrangement joins TRBV2 to TRBJ2-6, with D unresolved. The V gene lost 7 bases and the J gene lost 0 bases, with 7 bases spanning the gap. Germline assignment: CDR1 SNHLY and CDR2 FYNNEI. The CDR3 is 14 amino acids. The CDR3 nucleotides are TGTGCCAGCAACCCAAACTCTGGGGCCAACGTCCTGACTTTC. Protein: CASNPNSGANVLTF.

In this sample, this clonotype turned up a few times. The V gene is TRBV11-2, the J gene TRBJ2-1, with 7 positions matching TRBD2. Germline V lookup: CDR1 SGHAT, CDR2 FQNNGV. With V trimmed by 4 bases and J by 3 bases, 9 bases remained unmatched. This CDR3 contains 16 residues. CDR3 loop: CASSSVGAGYYNEQFF. CDR3 DNA sequence: TGTGCCAGCAGCTCCGTGGGAGCGGGATACTACAATGAGCAGTTCTTC.

There are many counts of this clonotype. The chain uses TRBV7-2 and TRBJ2-5; no firm D call. Germline CDR1 and CDR2: SGHTA and FQGNSA. The CDR3 extends over 14 amino acids. V lost 1 base to trimming and J lost 0 bases, with 6 bases between them. CDR3 loop: CASSLEVNQETQYF. The CDR3 DNA is TGTGCCAGCAGCTTAGAAGTTAACCAAGAGACCCAGTACTTC.

In its sample, this clonotype was seen many times. The chain is built from TRBV27 and TRBJ1-1; 12 bases agree with TRBD1. Germline V gene sequence: CDR1 MNHEY, CDR2 SMNVEV (reference sequence). Germline trimming cut 10 bases from V and 3 bases from J; bases unmatched to any gene: 9. The CDR3 contains 15 residues. Here the CDR3 reads CATRDRGRRDTEAFF. The DNA for the CDR3 is TGTGCCACCCGGGACAGGGGGCGTCGGGACACTGAAGCTTTCTTT.

The rearrangement joins TRBV18 to TRBJ1-1, with 7 bases that match TRBD1. V shed 4 bases, J shed 3 bases, and the junction held 5 bases outside the gene matches. Germline V gene data show CDR1 as KGHSH and CDR2 as LQKENI. CDR3 length equals 14 residues. CDR3 region: CASSQQGIHTEAFF. CDR3 sequence (DNA): TGTGCCAGCTCACAACAGGGGATTCACACTGAAGCTTTCTTT.

This clonotype was counted ten times or more. This rearrangement joins TRBV6-2 or TRBV6-3 to TRBJ2-1, with 15 bases aligning to TRBD2. CDR3 length: 20 residues. The germline gives CDR1 MNHEY, CDR2 SVGEGT. V was clipped by 2 bases and J by 7 bases; unmatched bases: 15. The CDR3 sequence is CASSYPGLAGGPGLLNEQFF. In nucleotides, the CDR3 is TGTGCCAGCAGTTACCCTGGACTAGCGGGAGGGCCAGGGTTGTTAAATGAGCAGTTCTTC.

This clonotype has at least ten counts. The chain recombines TRBV7-2 with TRBJ1-2, with a possible D match to TRBD1 (5 bases). V gave up 6 bases and J gave up 4 bases, with 12 bases separating them. The V gene's germline CDR1 is SGHTA and CDR2 FQGNSA. This CDR3 region has 13 residues. This CDR3 reads CASSGASGYGYTF. CDR3 sequence (DNA): TGTGCCAGCAGTGGGGCGTCTGGCTATGGCTACACCTTC.

The sample holds many counts of this clonotype. V gene TRBV3-1 combines with J gene TRBJ2-7, with a possible D match to TRBD1 (6 bases). Trimming took off 2 bases at V and 3 bases at J, with 11 bases between the two ends. The CDR3 length is 14 residues. Germline values: CDR1 LGHDT, CDR2 YNNKEL (reference sequence). Here the CDR3 reads CASSQRQGRYEQYF. The DNA for the CDR3 is TGTGCCAGCAGCCAAAGGCAGGGGCGCTACGAGCAGTACTTC.

The V call is TRBV6-2 or TRBV6-3, the J call TRBJ2-2; no reliable D call. Germline V gene lookup returns CDR1 MNHEY and CDR2 SVGEGT. CDR3 size: 15 residues. The V end lost 4 bases, the J end lost 4 bases, and 13 bases lay between the germline ends. CDR3 in DNA: TGTGCCAGCAGTTTAGTCCTAGAGATCACCGGGGAGCTGTTTTTT. Protein sequence: CASSLVLEITGELFF.

This clonotype has a count of ten or more. The J gene is TRBJ2-5, the V gene TRBV27; 9 nucleotides agree with TRBD2. The V gene's germline CDR1 is MNHEY and CDR2 SMNVEV (reference sequence). The V segment lost 6 bases and the J segment 5 bases; nucleotides outside the gene matches: 7. This CDR3 spans 14 amino acids. The CDR3 DNA follows: TGTGCCAGCAGCCCAGGGACTAGCCTTGAGACCCAGTACTTC. This codes for CASSPGTSLETQYF.

A few counts support this clonotype. This chain uses TRBV19 with TRBJ1-1; 8 bases map to TRBD1. Germline CDR1 reads LNHDA; CDR2 reads SQIVND (reference sequence). V was clipped by 6 bases and J by 9 bases; unmatched bases: 9. This CDR3 has 13 residues. In DNA form, the CDR3 reads TGTGCCAGTAGCCCCCCGGACAGGGAGAAAGCTTTCTTT. Its translation: CASSPPDREKAFF. The whole variable domain, filled in from reference TRBV19 and TRBJ1-1, reads DGGITQSPKYLFRKEGQNVTLSCEQNLNHDAMYWYRQDPGQGLRLIYYSQIVNDFQKGDIAEGYSVSREKKESFPLTVTSAQKNPTAFYLCASSPPDREKAFFGQGTRLTVV.

This chain links TRBV30 with TRBJ2-7, with 11 bases identical to TRBD2. V shed 1 base, J shed 4 bases, and the junction held 3 bases outside the gene matches. The V gene's germline CDR1 is GTSNPN and CDR2 SVGIG (reference sequence). The CDR3 spans 14 residues. The CDR3 sequence: CAWSGGLAEYEQYF. The CDR3 DNA follows: TGTGCCTGGAGTGGGGGACTAGCGGAGTACGAGCAGTACTTC.

This clonotype was observed at least ten times. The chain links TRBV3-1 to TRBJ2-7; 8 positions match TRBD1. The junction had 8 bases not matched to a gene; V was cut back by 1 base and J by 3 bases. CDR1 is LGHDT, CDR2 YNNKEL, per germline (reference sequence). This CDR3 contains 16 residues. CDR3: CASSQGVGQALYEQYF. CDR3 sequence (DNA): TGTGCCAGCAGCCAAGGGGTGGGACAGGCTCTCTACGAGCAGTACTTC.

This clonotype has ten or more counts. The gene calls are TRBV6-1 and TRBJ2-7; possible D gene TRBD2, 6 bases. This CDR3 is built from 15 residues. V lost 2 bases and J 2 bases, leaving 13 bases between the germline ends. Germline assignment: CDR1 MNHNS and CDR2 SASEGT. For the CDR3, the DNA is TGTGCCAGCAGTGAAAGGGAGGAGGGGACCTACGAGCAGTACTTC. Translation gives CASSEREEGTYEQYF.

The rearrangement links TRBV6-1 to TRBJ2-1; D perhaps matches TRBD2 (6 bases). This CDR3 has 15 amino acids. The germline CDR1 and CDR2 sequences are MNHNS and SASEGT. Between the trimmed V and J ends, which lost 4 bases and 9 bases, there was a span of 19 bases. CDR3 sequence reads: CASSGRTNARTEQFF. DNA for the CDR3: TGTGCCAGCAGTGGACGGACTAATGCGAGAACTGAGCAGTTCTTC.

This clonotype was observed many times. The chain couples TRBV12-3 or TRBV12-4 to TRBJ1-1; 8 bases are shared with TRBD1. This CDR3 region has 17 residues. The trim removed 7 bases at V and 4 bases at J, leaving 17 bases unmatched. The CDR3 sequence is CASTTRQGRVKGTEAFF. As DNA, the CDR3 is TGTGCCAGCACCACAAGACAGGGGAGGGTGAAGGGCACTGAAGCTTTCTTT.

This clonotype was seen repeatedly, ten times or more. In DNA, the CDR3 is TGTGCCAGCAGTTGGTGGCAAGACCCTACGAACACCGGGGAGCTGTTTTTT. Its protein product is CASSWWQDPTNTGELFF. This chain joins TRBV12-3 or TRBV12-4 and TRBJ2-2; D ambiguous. The CDR3 has 17 amino acids. The V end was cut by 4 bases, the J end by 0 bases, with 15 bases between.

This clonotype was detected many times. This sequence joins TRBV5-1 and TRBJ2-3, with 11 bases matching TRBD1. The trim removed 5 bases at V and 5 bases at J, leaving 13 bases unmatched. The CDR3 sequence is 17 residues long. Germline V CDR1 and CDR2: SGHRS, YFSETQ. CDR3 region: CASRPLRGTGGRDTQYF. The CDR3 bases are TGCGCCAGCAGACCACTACGGGGGACAGGGGGACGAGATACGCAGTATTTT. Variable domain in full (rest from reference TRBV5-1 and TRBJ2-3): KAGVTQTPRYLIKTRGQQVTLSCSPISGHRSVSWYQQTPGQGLQFLFEYFSETQRNKGNFPGRFSGRQFSNSRSEMNVSTLELGDSALYLCASRPLRGTGGRDTQYFGPGTRLTVL.